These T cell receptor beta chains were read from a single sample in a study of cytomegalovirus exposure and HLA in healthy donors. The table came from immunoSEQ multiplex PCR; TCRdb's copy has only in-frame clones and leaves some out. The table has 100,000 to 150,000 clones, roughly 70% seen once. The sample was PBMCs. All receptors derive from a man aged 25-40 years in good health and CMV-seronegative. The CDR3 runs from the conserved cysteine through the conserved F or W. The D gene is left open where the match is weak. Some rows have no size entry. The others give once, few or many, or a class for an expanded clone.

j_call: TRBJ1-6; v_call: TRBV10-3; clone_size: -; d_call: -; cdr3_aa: CAIRGGAGATNSPLHF; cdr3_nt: TGTGCCATCAGGGGGGGTGCGGGGGCCACTAATTCACCCCTCCACTTT
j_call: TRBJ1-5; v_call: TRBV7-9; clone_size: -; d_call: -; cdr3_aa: CASSSTTGYGNQPQHF; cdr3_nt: TGTGCCAGCAGCTCGACCACAGGGTATGGCAATCAGCCCCAGCATTTT
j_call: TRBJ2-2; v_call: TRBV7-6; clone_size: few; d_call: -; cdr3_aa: CASSSMGPDGELFF; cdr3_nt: TGTGCCAGCTCTTCGATGGGGCCCGACGGGGAGCTGTTTTTT
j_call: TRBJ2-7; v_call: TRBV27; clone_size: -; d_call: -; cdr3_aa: CASSFTGSYEQYF; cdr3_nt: TGTGCCAGCAGTTTTACAGGGTCTTACGAGCAGTACTTC
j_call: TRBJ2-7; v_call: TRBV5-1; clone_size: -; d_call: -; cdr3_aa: CASSFEDTRSYEQYF; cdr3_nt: TGCGCCAGCAGCTTTGAGGACACTCGCTCCTACGAGCAGTACTTC
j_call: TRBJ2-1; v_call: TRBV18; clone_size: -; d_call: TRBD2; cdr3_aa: CASSPPGSGGGYNEQFF; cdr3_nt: TGTGCCAGCTCACCACCGGGGAGCGGGGGGGGATACAATGAGCAGTTCTTC
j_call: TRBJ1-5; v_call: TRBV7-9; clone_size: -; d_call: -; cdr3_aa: CASSSRASNQPQHF; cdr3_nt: TGTGCCAGCAGCTCCAGGGCTAGCAATCAGCCCCAGCATTTT
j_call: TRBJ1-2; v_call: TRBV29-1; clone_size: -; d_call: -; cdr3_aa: CSAHRDTYYGYTF; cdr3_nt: TGCAGCGCGCACCGGGACACTTACTATGGCTACACCTTC
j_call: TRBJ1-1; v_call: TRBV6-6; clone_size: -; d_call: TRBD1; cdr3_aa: CASTKGGQRDTEAFF; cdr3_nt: TGTGCCAGCACAAAAGGGGGACAGAGGGACACTGAAGCTTTCTTT
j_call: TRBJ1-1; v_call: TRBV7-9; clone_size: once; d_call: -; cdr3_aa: CASSSLGAGKNTEAFF; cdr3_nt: TGTGCCAGCAGCTCCCTAGGGGCGGGAAAGAACACTGAAGCTTTCTTT
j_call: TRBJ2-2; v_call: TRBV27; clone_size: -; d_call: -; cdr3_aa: CATHDSFTGELFF; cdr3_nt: TGTGCCACCCATGACAGTTTCACCGGGGAGCTGTTTTTT